A selection of T cell receptor beta chains follows, all from one sample in a study of monozygotic twins with inflammatory bowel disease. TCRdb re-called the 5' RACE reads and gives one entry per CDR3 protein, without DNA. The sample shows over 200,000 distinct CDR3 sequences, and 7.7% sits with its ten largest clones. Sequencing input: blood. The origin of the receptors is a human donor with ulcerative colitis or Crohn's disease, or a healthy co-twin of an affected twin (not recorded which). CDR3s include the opening cysteine and the closing phenylalanine or tryptophan.

V gene: TRBV5-6; J gene: TRBJ2-1; CDR3 protein: CASSSPGGRSYNEQFF
V gene: TRBV7-9; J gene: TRBJ2-3; CDR3 protein: CASSRLAGDRDTQYF
V gene: TRBV6-9; J gene: TRBJ1-5; CDR3 protein: CASSYIEDQPQHF
V gene: TRBV11-1; J gene: TRBJ2-1; CDR3 protein: CASSLAGVGVHNEQFF
V gene: TRBV5-1; J gene: TRBJ1-2; CDR3 protein: CASSLAGGIYGYTF
V gene: TRBV28; J gene: TRBJ2-2; CDR3 protein: CASSLGGLYTGELFF
V gene: TRBV5-1; J gene: TRBJ2-1; CDR3 protein: CASGRGLKANEQFF
V gene: TRBV7-9; J gene: TRBJ2-4; CDR3 protein: CASSSRDEGDIQYF
V gene: TRBV7-9; J gene: TRBJ1-5; CDR3 protein: CASSLGRDQPQHF
V gene: TRBV27; J gene: TRBJ2-7; CDR3 protein: CASTLTAGGSYEQYF
V gene: TRBV5-5; J gene: TRBJ1-1; CDR3 protein: CASSLRGQSTEAFF
V gene: TRBV9; J gene: TRBJ2-2; CDR3 protein: CASSDKRPGLAGGTITGELFF
V gene: TRBV7-9; J gene: TRBJ1-2; CDR3 protein: CASSLWTQDYGYTF
V gene: TRBV2; J gene: TRBJ1-4; CDR3 protein: CASSREGDFNEKLFF
V gene: TRBV5-1; J gene: TRBJ2-1; CDR3 protein: CASSLVLAGVISYNEQFF
V gene: TRBV5-1; J gene: TRBJ2-6; CDR3 protein: CASSKGEINVLTF
V gene: TRBV4-3; J gene: TRBJ2-3; CDR3 protein: CASSQGTPDTQYF
V gene: TRBV28; J gene: TRBJ2-5; CDR3 protein: CASSLFRGGETQYF
V gene: TRBV5-1; J gene: TRBJ2-1; CDR3 protein: CASSLGEHEQFF
V gene: TRBV5-4; J gene: TRBJ1-2; CDR3 protein: CASSLGQDAGYTF
V gene: TRBV5-1; J gene: TRBJ2-7; CDR3 protein: CASSLGVGKSYEQYF
V gene: TRBV7-2; J gene: TRBJ2-1; CDR3 protein: CASSLGQVYNEQFF